This T cell receptor (beta chain) was sequenced for a study of patients and donors after allogeneic stem cell transplantation. Trimming removed 5 bases from V and 2 bases from J; junction bases left unmatched: 3. The CDR3 length is 15 residues. Germline CDR1 and CDR2: KGHDR and SFDVKD. TCRdb re-analysed the RT-PCR reads in MiXCR, keeping a single row per CDR3 protein. The table includes about 960,000 distinct CDR3 sequences, around 17% detected once. This clonotype was detected only a few times. The chain joins TRBV24-1 to TRBJ2-5; 11 bases align to TRBD2. This TCR was sampled from a human donor who was either an allogeneic HSCT recipient or a stem cell or donor lymphocyte infusion donor (not recorded which). It is not recorded whose cells these are; they may come from a transplant donor. Sequenced input: blood, either unsorted or a sorted T cell fraction (not recorded which). The CDR3 spells CATSGLAGPQETQYF. DNA of the CDR3: TGTGCCACCAGTGGACTAGCGGGACCTCAAGAGACCCAGTACTTC.